The 28 T cell receptor beta chains in this list originate from one sample, sequenced in a study of blood T cell repertoires in COVID-19. Measured with immunoSEQ multiplex PCR; TCRdb has only the in-frame clones, and not every one. The sample has about 73,000 clones, 65% to 85% seen once. The sequencing sample was made of peripheral blood. All receptors come from a woman aged 55-75 years with acute or convalescent COVID-19.

The V call is TRBV3-1 (or the pseudogene TRBV3-2), the J call TRBJ1-1, with D maybe TRBD1 (6 bases). The V gene lost 0 bases and the J gene lost 1 base, with 12 bases spanning the gap. This CDR3 comprises 16 residues. CDR1 LGHDT and CDR2 YNNKEL come from the germline V gene (reference sequence). As DNA, the CDR3 is TGTGCCAGCAGCCAAGATGGGGGCAGGGGGAACACTGAAGCTTTCTTT. This codes for CASSQDGGRGNTEAFF.

This clone came up once. The rearrangement joins TRBV19 to TRBJ2-5, with TRBD2 identical over 11 bases. This CDR3 region has 15 residues. Germline assignment: CDR1 LNHDA and CDR2 SQIVND (reference sequence). Trimming at V came to 4 bases and at J to 5 bases, leaving 6 bases not matched to a gene. The CDR3 bases are TGTGCCAGTAGTAGTACTAGCGGGGGTGGGGAGACCCAGTACTTC. This sequence encodes CASSSTSGGGETQYF.

This clone was recorded a few times. J is TRBJ2-2 and V is TRBV2, with D uncertain. Trimming removed 5 bases from V and 4 bases from J, with 8 bases in between. There are 13 residues in the CDR3. Per germline, CDR1 SNHLY and CDR2 FYNNEI. CDR3 protein: CASSITGTGELFF. The CDR3 DNA is TGTGCCAGCAGTATCACGGGCACCGGGGAGCTGTTTTTT.

The chain carries TRBV21-1 and TRBJ2-5; no check of the table's D call, TRBD1, against the DNA was made. TRBV21-1 is flagged as a pseudogene. CDR3 size: 17 residues. CDR3 bases: TGTGCCAGCAGCACAAAGGGACAGGGGCCCCGGCCGGAGACCCAGTACTTC. It specifies CASSTKGQGPRPETQYF.

This clone has a handful of counts. The V and J genes are TRBV28 and TRBJ1-1; D is ambiguous. Trimming removed 3 bases from V and 2 bases from J, with 4 bases in between. Germline V gene sequence: CDR1 MDHEN, CDR2 SYDVKM. This CDR3 contains 12 residues. As DNA, the CDR3 is TGTGCCAGCAGTTTTCAAAACACTGAAGCTTTCTTT. Translation gives CASSFQNTEAFF.

The chain is built from TRBV10-3 and TRBJ1-5; 9 bases line up with TRBD1. CDR1 is ENHRY and CDR2 is SYGVKD in the germline V gene. Losses at the gene ends were 3 bases for V and 2 bases for J; bases not matched to a gene: 5. The CDR3 spans 16 residues. The CDR3: CAISDSTGGRNQPQHF. The DNA of the CDR3 is TGTGCCATCAGTGACTCGACAGGGGGTCGCAATCAGCCCCAGCATTTT.

This clone appeared a single time. The chain carries TRBV10-2 and TRBJ2-2; 12 bases align to TRBD2. Germline CDR1 reads WSHSY; CDR2 reads SAAADI. After removal of 7 bases from V and 4 bases from J, the junction contained 7 bases not matched to a gene. The length of the CDR3 is 16 residues. As DNA, the CDR3 is TGCGCCAGCAACATCGGACTAGCGGGAAGCACCGGGGAGCTGTTTTTT. It translates to CASNIGLAGSTGELFF.

V usage is TRBV28 and J usage is TRBJ2-1, with TRBD2 identical over 12 bases. Germline lookup yields CDR1 MDHEN and CDR2 SYDVKM. The ends lost 6 bases at V and 5 bases at J; junction bases unmatched: 5. The CDR3 runs to 15 residues. The CDR3 DNA sequence: TGTGCCAGCAGGACTAGCGGGGGAGGGCACAATGAGCAGTTCTTC. As protein: CASRTSGGGHNEQFF.

This clone was recorded only once. The genes are TRBV28 and TRBJ1-2; D ambiguous. Germline assignment: CDR1 MDHEN and CDR2 SYDVKM. This CDR3 region has 16 residues. V shed 8 bases and J shed 0 bases, with 19 bases lying between them. The DNA for the CDR3 is TGTGCCAGCTTCGGTGCCAACATGGGAGCTAACTATGGCTACACCTTC. Translating it yields CASFGANMGANYGYTF.

The V gene is TRBV7-2, the J gene TRBJ2-2; 8 positions match TRBD2. The CDR3 has 17 residues. Looked up from germline, CDR1 is SGHTA and CDR2 is FQGNSA. V was clipped by 6 bases and J by 2 bases; unmatched bases: 11. Here the CDR3 reads CASSRTALAANTGELFF. CDR3 bases: TGTGCCAGCAGTCGAACCGCACTAGCGGCCAACACCGGGGAGCTGTTTTTT. Supplemented by reference TRBV7-2 and TRBJ2-2, the full variable domain reads GAGVSQSPSNKVTEKGKDVELRCDPISGHTALYWYRQSLGQGLEFLIYFQGNSAPDKSGLPSDRFSAERTGGSVSTLTIQRTQQEDSAVYLCASSRTALAANTGELFFGEGSRLTVL.

The chain has TRBV7-6 and TRBJ1-5, with 7 positions matching TRBD1. V was clipped by 5 bases and J by 3 bases; unmatched bases: 7. Germline CDR1 and CDR2: SGHVS and FNYEAQ. The CDR3 totals 15 residues. This CDR3 reads CASSADTGVNQPQHF. The CDR3 coding sequence is TGTGCCAGCAGCGCCGACACAGGGGTCAATCAGCCCCAGCATTTT.

The chain is built from TRBV19 and TRBJ1-5; D unclear. The length of the CDR3 is 14 residues. Germline lookup yields CDR1 LNHDA and CDR2 SQIVND (reference sequence). Between the trimmed V and J ends, which lost 5 bases and 3 bases, there was a span of 11 bases. The CDR3 spells CASSHGDINQPQHF. In DNA form, the CDR3 reads TGTGCCAGTAGTCACGGGGATATCAATCAGCCCCAGCATTTT.

The V gene is TRBV9, the J gene TRBJ2-1; TRBD2 matches 8 bases. The CDR3 covers 15 residues. Trimming took 2 bases from V and 3 from J; bases not matched to a gene: 4. The germline CDR1 and CDR2 sequences are SGDLS and YYNGEE. The CDR3 sequence is CASSVLAGNYNEQFF. CDR3 bases: TGTGCCAGCAGCGTGTTAGCGGGAAACTACAATGAGCAGTTCTTC.

The chain couples TRBV21-1 to TRBJ2-7; TRBD1, the D gene given by the table, was not confirmed from the DNA. TRBV21-1 is a pseudogene. This CDR3 is built from 14 residues. The CDR3: CASSRGPADTEQYF. CDR3 coding DNA: TGTGCCAGCAGCAGGGGCCCCGCGGATACCGAGCAGTACTTC.

V usage is TRBV12-5 and J usage is TRBJ1-5; tentative D call: TRBD1 (6 bases). Germline values: CDR1 LGHNT, CDR2 FRNRAP. Trimming took 7 bases from V and 2 from J, leaving 15 bases between them. CDR3 length: 15 residues. In DNA, the CDR3 is TGTGCTAGTGCCCCGGACAGCTCGGGCAATCAGCCCCAGCATTTT. Encoded protein: CASAPDSSGNQPQHF.

The chain joins TRBV29-1 to TRBJ1-1; D not certain. Germline assignment: CDR1 SQVTM and CDR2 ANQGSEA. This CDR3 is built from 13 residues. Trimming stripped 4 bases from V and 3 bases from J, with 12 bases between. The CDR3 loop is CSVALSADTEAFF. CDR3 bases: TGCAGCGTTGCCTTGAGTGCGGACACTGAAGCTTTCTTT. The variable domain in full, completed from reference TRBV29-1 and TRBJ1-1, reads SAVISQKPSRDICQRGTSLTIQCQVDSQVTMMFWYRQQPGQSLTLIATANQGSEATYESGFVIDKFPISRPNLTFSTLTVSNMSPEDSSIYLCSVALSADTEAFFGQGTRLTVV.

The V call is TRBV9, the J call TRBJ2-6; TRBD2 matches 9 bases. Losses at the gene ends were 0 bases for V and 0 bases for J; bases not matched to a gene: 16. This CDR3 spans 22 amino acids. Germline values: CDR1 SGDLS, CDR2 YYNGEE. CDR3 DNA sequence: TGTGCCAGCAGCGTAGAGGCAAGCGGGGGGCTTCCCATCAGCTCTGGGGCCAACGTCCTGACTTTC. It encodes CASSVEASGGLPISSGANVLTF.

This chain uses TRBV6-5 with TRBJ2-4, with D unclear. CDR1 and CDR2 from the germline V gene are MNHEY and SVGAGI. The CDR3 has 15 amino acids. V was pared by 0 bases and J by 2 bases, with 8 bases between. CDR3 in amino acids: CASSYSNEPKNIQYF. The CDR3 DNA follows: TGTGCCAGCAGTTACTCGAACGAGCCCAAAAACATTCAGTACTTC.

The chain couples TRBV9 to TRBJ1-4, with 7 bases that match TRBD1. V shed 4 bases and J 3 bases; nucleotides not matched to a gene: 3. This CDR3 has 14 residues. Germline CDR1 reads SGDLS; CDR2 reads YYNGEE. The CDR3 region has the DNA TGTGCCAGCAGCCACGGGACAGCTAATGAAAAACTGTTTTTT. The encoded protein is CASSHGTANEKLFF. Based on the CDR3 plus reference TRBV9 and TRBJ1-4, the full variable domain is DSGVTQTPKHLITATGQRVTLRCSPRSGDLSVYWYQQSLDQGLQFLIQYYNGEERAKGNILERFSAQQFPDLHSELNLSSLELGDSALYFCASSHGTANEKLFFGSGTQLSVL.

J is TRBJ2-7 and V is TRBV18; D possibly corresponds to TRBD2 (6 bases). This CDR3 contains 12 residues. Germline assignment: CDR1 KGHSH and CDR2 LQKENI. V was trimmed by 6 bases and J by 6 bases, leaving 12 bases between them. The CDR3 DNA follows: TGTGCCAGCTCCCTTCAGGGAGGCGAGCAGTACTTC. Its protein product is CASSLQGGEQYF.

CDR3 in DNA: TGCGCCAGCAGCGGGGACAGAAACACTGAAGCTTTCTTT. This codes for CASSGDRNTEAFF. The V and J genes are TRBV10-1 and TRBJ1-1, with 7 bases fitting TRBD1. Germline assignment: CDR1 WNHNN and CDR2 SYGVQD (reference sequence). The trim removed 6 bases at V and 2 bases at J, leaving 3 bases unmatched. The CDR3 runs to 13 residues.

The chain combines TRBV15 with TRBJ1-1; D uncertain. Trimming pared 0 bases from V and 1 base from J, leaving 12 bases between. The length of the CDR3 is 16 residues. The germline gives CDR1 LNHNV, CDR2 YYDKDF (reference sequence). CDR3 in amino acids: CATSRDEGLRNTEAFF. The CDR3 nucleotides read TGTGCCACCAGCAGAGATGAGGGCCTCAGGAACACTGAAGCTTTCTTT.

The gene calls are TRBV7-6 and TRBJ2-1; maybe TRBD1 (6 bases). V dropped 4 bases and J dropped 12 bases, with 13 bases sitting between them. The CDR3 is 12 amino acids. Germline assignment: CDR1 SGHVS and CDR2 FNYEAQ. The chain's CDR3 is CASSSRGSGQFF. CDR3 DNA: TGTGCCAGCAGCTCTAGGGGGTCGGGGCAGTTCTTC.

The chain joins TRBV5-6 to TRBJ2-7; TRBD1 might be the D (6 bases). Germline CDR1 SGHDT, CDR2 YYEEEE. The CDR3 consists of 16 residues. Trimming took off 4 bases at V and 1 base at J, with 18 bases between the two ends. The CDR3 DNA follows: TGTGCCAGCAGCCCAGAAGTGGGACATCGGTCCTACGAGCAGTACTTC. It specifies CASSPEVGHRSYEQYF.

The sample holds one count of this clone. V gene TRBV6-4 combines with J gene TRBJ2-7; D is perhaps TRBD2 (5 bases). The CDR3 has 13 amino acids. The germline V gene encodes CDR1 MRHNA and CDR2 SNTAGT. Trimming shortened V by 5 bases and J by 5 bases, and 13 bases separated the two germline ends. CDR3 amino acids: CASSLRGGDEQYF. The DNA for the CDR3 is TGTGCCAGCAGTCTCCGGGGTGGGGACGAGCAGTACTTC.

The V gene is TRBV27, the J gene TRBJ2-7; TRBD1 matches 7 bases. The J segment lost 2 bases and the V segment lost 3 bases, leaving 1 base of the junction unmatched. The CDR3 covers 13 residues. Per the germline V gene, CDR1 is MNHEY and CDR2 is SMNVEV (reference sequence). The CDR3 here is CASSFDRAYEQYF. CDR3 DNA: TGTGCCAGCAGTTTTGACAGGGCCTACGAGCAGTACTTC.

The genes are TRBV6-5 and TRBJ2-1; TRBD2 aligns across 7 bases. V gave up 8 bases and J gave up 0 bases; unmatched junction bases: 4. In germline, CDR1 is MNHEY, CDR2 SVGAGI. The CDR3 totals 14 residues. CDR3 DNA: TGTGCCAGCTCTCGCGGGAGCTCCTACAATGAGCAGTTCTTC. It is translated as CASSRGSSYNEQFF.

This clone was seen a single time. The chain uses TRBV13 and TRBJ2-4; the match to TRBD1 covers 7 bases. CDR1 is PRHDT and CDR2 is FYEKMQ in the germline V gene (reference sequence). The CDR3 extends over 13 amino acids. The trim removed 5 bases at V and 7 bases at J, leaving 5 bases unmatched. CDR3 loop: CASSMDRWNIQYF. The CDR3 coding sequence is TGTGCCAGCAGCATGGACAGGTGGAACATTCAGTACTTC.